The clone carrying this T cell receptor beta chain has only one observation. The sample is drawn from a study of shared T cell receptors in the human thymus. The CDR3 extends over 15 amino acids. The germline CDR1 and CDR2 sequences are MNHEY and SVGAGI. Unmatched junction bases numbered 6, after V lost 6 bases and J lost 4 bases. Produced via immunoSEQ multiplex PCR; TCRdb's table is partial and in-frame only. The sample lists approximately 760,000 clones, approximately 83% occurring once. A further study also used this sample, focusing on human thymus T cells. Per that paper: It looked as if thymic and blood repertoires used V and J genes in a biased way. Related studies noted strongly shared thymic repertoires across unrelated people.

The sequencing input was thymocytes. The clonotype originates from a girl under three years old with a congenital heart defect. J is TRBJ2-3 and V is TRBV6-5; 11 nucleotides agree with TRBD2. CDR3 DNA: TGTGCCAGCAGAAATAGCGGGGGGGCGGCAGATACGCAGTATTTT. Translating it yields CASRNSGGAADTQYF.